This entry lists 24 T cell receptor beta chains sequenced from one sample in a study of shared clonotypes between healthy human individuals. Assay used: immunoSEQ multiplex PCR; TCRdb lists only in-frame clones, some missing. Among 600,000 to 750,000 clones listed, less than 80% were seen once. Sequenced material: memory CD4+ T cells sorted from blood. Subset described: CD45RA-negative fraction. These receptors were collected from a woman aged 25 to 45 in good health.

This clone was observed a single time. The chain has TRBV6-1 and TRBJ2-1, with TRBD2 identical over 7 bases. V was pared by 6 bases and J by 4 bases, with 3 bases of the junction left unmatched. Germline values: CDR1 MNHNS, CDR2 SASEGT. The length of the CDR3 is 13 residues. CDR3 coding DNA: TGTGCCAGCAGCCAACTAGCGTACAATGAGCAGTTCTTC. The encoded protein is CASSQLAYNEQFF.

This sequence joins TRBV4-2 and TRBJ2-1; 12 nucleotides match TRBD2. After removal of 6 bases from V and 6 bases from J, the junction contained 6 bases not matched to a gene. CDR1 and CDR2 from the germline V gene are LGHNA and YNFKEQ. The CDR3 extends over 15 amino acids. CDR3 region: CASRMTSGSINEQFF. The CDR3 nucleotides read TGTGCCAGCAGAATGACTAGCGGGAGTATCAATGAGCAGTTCTTC.

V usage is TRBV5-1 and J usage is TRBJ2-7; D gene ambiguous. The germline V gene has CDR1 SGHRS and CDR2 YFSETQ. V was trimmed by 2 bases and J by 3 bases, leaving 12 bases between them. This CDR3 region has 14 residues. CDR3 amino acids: CASSFGIRLYEQYF. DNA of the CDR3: TGCGCCAGCAGCTTCGGCATCCGTCTCTACGAGCAGTACTTC.

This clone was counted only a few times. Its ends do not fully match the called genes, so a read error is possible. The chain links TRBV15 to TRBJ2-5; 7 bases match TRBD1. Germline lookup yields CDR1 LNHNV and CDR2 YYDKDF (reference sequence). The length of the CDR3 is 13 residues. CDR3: CASSPGTEETQYF. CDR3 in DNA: TGTGCCAGCAGCCCCGGGACAGAGGAGACCCAGTACTTC.

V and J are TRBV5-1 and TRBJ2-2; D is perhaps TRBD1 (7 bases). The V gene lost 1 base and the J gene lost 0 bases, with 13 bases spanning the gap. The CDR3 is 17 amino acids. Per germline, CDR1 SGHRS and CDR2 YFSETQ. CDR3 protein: CASSLRGLASNTGELFF. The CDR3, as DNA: TGCGCCAGCAGCTTGAGGGGGCTAGCGTCGAACACCGGGGAGCTGTTTTTT. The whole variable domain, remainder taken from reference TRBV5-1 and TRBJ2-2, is KAGVTQTPRYLIKTRGQQVTLSCSPISGHRSVSWYQQTPGQGLQFLFEYFSETQRNKGNFPGRFSGRQFSNSRSEMNVSTLELGDSALYLCASSLRGLASNTGELFFGEGSRLTVL.

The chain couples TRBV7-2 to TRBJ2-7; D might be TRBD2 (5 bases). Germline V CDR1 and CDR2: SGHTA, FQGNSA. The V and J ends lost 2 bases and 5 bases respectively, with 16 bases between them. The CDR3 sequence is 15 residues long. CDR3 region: CASSLLSLVAHEQYF. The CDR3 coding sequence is TGTGCCAGCAGCTTACTGTCACTAGTTGCCCACGAGCAGTACTTC.

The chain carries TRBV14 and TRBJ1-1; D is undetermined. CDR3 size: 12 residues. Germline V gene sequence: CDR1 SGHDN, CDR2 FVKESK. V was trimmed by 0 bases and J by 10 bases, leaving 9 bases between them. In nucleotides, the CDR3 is TGTGCCAGCAGCCAAGATGTGCAGTCAGCTTTCTTT. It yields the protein CASSQDVQSAFF.

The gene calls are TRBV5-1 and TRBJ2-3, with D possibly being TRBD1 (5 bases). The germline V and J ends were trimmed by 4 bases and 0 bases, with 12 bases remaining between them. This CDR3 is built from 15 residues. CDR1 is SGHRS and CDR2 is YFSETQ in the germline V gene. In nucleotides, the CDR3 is TGCGCCAGCAGCCAAGTGACAGAAAGCACAGATACGCAGTATTTT. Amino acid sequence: CASSQVTESTDTQYF.

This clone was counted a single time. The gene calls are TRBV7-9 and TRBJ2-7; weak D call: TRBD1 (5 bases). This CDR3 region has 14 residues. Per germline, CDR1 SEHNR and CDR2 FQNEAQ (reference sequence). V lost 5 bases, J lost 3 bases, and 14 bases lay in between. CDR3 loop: CASSTAGRYYEQYF. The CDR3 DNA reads TGTGCCAGCAGCACAGCAGGGCGCTACTACGAGCAGTACTTC.

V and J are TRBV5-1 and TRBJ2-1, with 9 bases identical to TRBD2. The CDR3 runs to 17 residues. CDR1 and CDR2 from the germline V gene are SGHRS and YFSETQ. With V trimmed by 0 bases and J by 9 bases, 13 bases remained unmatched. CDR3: CASSLVPSGILSGEQFF. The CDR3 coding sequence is TGCGCCAGCAGCTTGGTTCCTAGCGGGATTCTCTCCGGTGAGCAGTTCTTC.

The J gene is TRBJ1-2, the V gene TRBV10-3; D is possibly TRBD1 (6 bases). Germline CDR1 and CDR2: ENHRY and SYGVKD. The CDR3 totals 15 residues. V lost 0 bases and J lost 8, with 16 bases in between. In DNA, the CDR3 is TGTGCCATCAGTGAGTCTGGAGCAGGGGTGGGAGGCTACACCTTC. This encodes CAISESGAGVGGYTF.

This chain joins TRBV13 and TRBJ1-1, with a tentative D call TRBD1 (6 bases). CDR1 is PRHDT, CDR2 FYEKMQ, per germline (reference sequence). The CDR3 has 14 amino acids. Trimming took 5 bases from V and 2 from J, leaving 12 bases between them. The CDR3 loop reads CASSRRGGNTEAFF. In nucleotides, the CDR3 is TGTGCCAGCAGCAGGAGGGGGGGAAACACTGAAGCTTTCTTT. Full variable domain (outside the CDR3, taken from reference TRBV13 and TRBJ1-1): AAGVIQSPRHLIKEKRETATLKCYPIPRHDTVYWYQQGPGQDPQFLISFYEKMQSDKGSIPDRFSAQQFSDYHSELNMSSLELGDSALYFCASSRRGGNTEAFFGQGTRLTVV.

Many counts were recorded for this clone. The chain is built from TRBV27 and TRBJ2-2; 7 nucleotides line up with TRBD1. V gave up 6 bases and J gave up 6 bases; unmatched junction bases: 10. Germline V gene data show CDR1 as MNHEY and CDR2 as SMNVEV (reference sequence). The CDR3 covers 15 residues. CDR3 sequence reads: CASRRQGRYSGELFF. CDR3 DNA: TGTGCCAGCAGGCGACAGGGTCGTTATTCCGGGGAGCTGTTTTTT.

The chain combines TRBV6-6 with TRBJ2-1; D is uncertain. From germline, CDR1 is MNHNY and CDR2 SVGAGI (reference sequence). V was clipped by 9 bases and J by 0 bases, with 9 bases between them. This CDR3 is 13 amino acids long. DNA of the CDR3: TGTGCCAGTCAAGTGAGCTCCTACAATGAGCAGTTCTTC. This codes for CASQVSSYNEQFF.

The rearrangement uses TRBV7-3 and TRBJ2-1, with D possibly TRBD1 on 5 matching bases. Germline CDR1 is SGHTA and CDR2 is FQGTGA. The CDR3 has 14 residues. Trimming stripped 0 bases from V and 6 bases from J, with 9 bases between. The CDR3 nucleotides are TGTGCCAGCAGCTTAACGCAGGGTTCCAATGAGCAGTTCTTC. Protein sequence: CASSLTQGSNEQFF.

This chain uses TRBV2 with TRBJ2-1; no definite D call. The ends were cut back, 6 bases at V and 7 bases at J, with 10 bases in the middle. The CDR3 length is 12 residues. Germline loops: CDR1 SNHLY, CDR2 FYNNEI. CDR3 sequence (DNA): TGTGCCAGCAGCGAACTCAATAATGAGCAGTTCTTC. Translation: CASSELNNEQFF. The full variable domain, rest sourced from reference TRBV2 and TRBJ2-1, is EPEVTQTPSHQVTQMGQEVILRCVPISNHLYFYWYRQILGQKVEFLVSFYNNEISEKSEIFDDQFSVERPDGSNFTLKIRSTKLEDSAMYFCASSELNNEQFFGPGTRLTVL.

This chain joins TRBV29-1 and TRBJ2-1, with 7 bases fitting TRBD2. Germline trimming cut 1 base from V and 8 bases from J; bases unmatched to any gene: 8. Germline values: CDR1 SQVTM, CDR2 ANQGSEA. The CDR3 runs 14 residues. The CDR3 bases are TGCAGCGTTGAAGGGTCGGGAGGTTCCTATGAGCAGTTCTTC. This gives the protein CSVEGSGGSYEQFF.

CDR3 sequence: CASSAGLASDTQYF. The CDR3 DNA reads TGTGCCAGCAGTGCAGGACTAGCATCAGATACGCAGTATTTT. The chain couples TRBV2 to TRBJ2-3; TRBD2 aligns across 8 bases. The V segment lost 4 bases and the J segment 4 bases; nucleotides outside the gene matches: 4. CDR1 SNHLY and CDR2 FYNNEI come from the germline V gene. This CDR3 has 14 amino acids.

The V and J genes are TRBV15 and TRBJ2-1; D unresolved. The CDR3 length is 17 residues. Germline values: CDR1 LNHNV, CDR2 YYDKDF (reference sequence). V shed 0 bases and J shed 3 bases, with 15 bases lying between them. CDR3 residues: CATSRDLPGKIYNEQFF. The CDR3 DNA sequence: TGTGCCACCAGCAGAGATCTGCCAGGTAAAATCTACAATGAGCAGTTCTTC.

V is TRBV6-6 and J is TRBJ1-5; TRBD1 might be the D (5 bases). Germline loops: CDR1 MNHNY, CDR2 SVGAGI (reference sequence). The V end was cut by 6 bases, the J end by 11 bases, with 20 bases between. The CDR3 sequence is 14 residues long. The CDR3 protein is CASSQGRGVSAQHF. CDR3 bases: TGTGCCAGCAGCCAGGGACGAGGGGTCTCGGCCCAGCATTTT.

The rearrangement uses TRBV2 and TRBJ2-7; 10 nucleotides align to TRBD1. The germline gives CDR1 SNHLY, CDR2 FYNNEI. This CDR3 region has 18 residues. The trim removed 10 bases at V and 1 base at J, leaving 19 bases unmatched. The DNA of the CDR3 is TGTGCCATTAGGAGGGGACAGGGGCTCTCCCTCCCATCCTACGAGCAGTACTTC. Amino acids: CAIRRGQGLSLPSYEQYF.

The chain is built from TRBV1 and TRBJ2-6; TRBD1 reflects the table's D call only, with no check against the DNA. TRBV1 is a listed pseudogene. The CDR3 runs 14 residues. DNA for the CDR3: TGCACCAGCAGTGCACAAAGTCGGGCCAACGTCCTGACTTTC. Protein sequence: CTSSAQSRANVLTF.

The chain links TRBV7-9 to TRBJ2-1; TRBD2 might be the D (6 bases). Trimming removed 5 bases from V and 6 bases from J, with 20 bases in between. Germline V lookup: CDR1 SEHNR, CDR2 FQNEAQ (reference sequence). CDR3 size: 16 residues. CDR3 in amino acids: CASSLEVRRRGNEQFF. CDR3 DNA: TGTGCCAGCAGCCTAGAAGTGAGAAGGAGGGGCAATGAGCAGTTCTTC.

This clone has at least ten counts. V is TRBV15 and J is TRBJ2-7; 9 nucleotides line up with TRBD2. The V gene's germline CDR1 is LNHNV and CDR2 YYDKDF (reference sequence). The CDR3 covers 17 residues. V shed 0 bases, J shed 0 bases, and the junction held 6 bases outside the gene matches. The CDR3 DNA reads TGTGCCACCAGCAGAGATGTACTAGCGGGCCTCTCCTACGAGCAGTACTTC. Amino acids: CATSRDVLAGLSYEQYF.